The rows below give T cell receptor beta chains drawn from one sample of a study of PD-1 blockade in classical Hodgkin lymphoma. Libraries were prepared by immunoSEQ multiplex PCR; TCRdb keeps only in-frame clonotypes and omits some of them. This sample has 120,000 to 150,000 clones, with around 73% found just once. The specimen comprised peripheral blood mononuclear cells (PBMCs), sampled before the second cycle of nivolumab. Receptors originate from a human donor with classical Hodgkin lymphoma. Both conserved end residues are part of each CDR3. The order of the fields is V gene, CDR3 protein.

V: TRBV5-1
CDR3: CASSPTSGGPGELFF

V: TRBV6-5
CDR3: CASSYATSGGYEQYF

V: TRBV5-6
CDR3: CASSFGLKVWPQHF

V: TRBV30
CDR3: CAWSGGGWRLAYEQYF

V: TRBV5-1
CDR3: CASSSLSGTSNSPLHF

V: TRBV19
CDR3: CASSIRGGNTEAFF

V: TRBV28
CDR3: CASSLGQGNYGYTF

V: TRBV7-6
CDR3: CASSQRGRERETQYF

V: TRBV4-1
CDR3: CASSQGRSDSPLHF

V: TRBV4-1
CDR3: CASSQEPELTSGSFYEQYF

V: TRBV7-8
CDR3: CASSLGSVLSNQPQHF

V: TRBV4-2
CDR3: CASSQVGSRGNEKLFF

V: TRBV11-2
CDR3: CASSLAGGIYNEQFF

V: TRBV29-1
CDR3: CSVRPRTGASSYEQYF

V: TRBV19
CDR3: CASSELRDRNEQYF

V: TRBV11-3
CDR3: CASSSTGSEQYF

V: TRBV7-2
CDR3: CASSLGLAIDTQYF

V: TRBV6-5
CDR3: CASSYNAGGIGELFF

V: TRBV5-1
CDR3: CASSPAVGTGELFF

V: TRBV5-1
CDR3: CASFQGLAETATTGELFF

V: TRBV10-3
CDR3: CAISESGRDGQYF

V: TRBV12-5
CDR3: CASALDSLYGYTF

V: TRBV5-5
CDR3: CASSPFSGGLTDTQYF

V: TRBV6-1
CDR3: CASSDPWTANTEAFF

V: TRBV6-5
CDR3: CASSYFRGIGELFF

V: TRBV6-5
CDR3: CASSFGQANYGYTF

V: TRBV7-8
CDR3: CASSLDPPGLAGSSGQYF

V: TRBV11-2
CDR3: CASSLEGGQGADTDTQYF

V: TRBV7-9
CDR3: CASSTGTSDQPQHF

V: TRBV27
CDR3: CASSLQGRAYEQYF

V: TRBV19
CDR3: CASQKGQVLSSYNSPLHF

V: TRBV9
CDR3: CASSVGVRVNEKLFF

V: TRBV4-3
CDR3: CASSQVLSGLAGGQDTQYF

V: TRBV30
CDR3: CAWSPPVGSSYNSPLHF

V: TRBV28
CDR3: CASSPGWGVEHEQFF